The rows below give T cell receptor beta chains drawn from one sample of a study of blood T cell repertoires in COVID-19. Sequenced by immunoSEQ multiplex PCR; TCRdb stores in-frame clones only, minus some. The sample records some 63,000 clones, 75% to 85% being singletons. Input material: peripheral blood. Receptors originate from a human donor in a cohort sampled during active COVID-19. Each CDR3 is given with its conserved first and last residue. Fields, in order: V gene, D gene, J gene, clone size, CDR3 protein, CDR3 DNA. A D gene is named only where the DNA matches it firmly. Clone size is shown for a subset of rows, as once, few, many or a class of expanded clone.

V: TRBV6-6; D: -; J: TRBJ2-3; size: -; CDR3: CASSHGLKKTTDTQYF; DNA: TGTGCCAGCAGCCACGGACTAAAGAAGACCACAGATACGCAGTATTTT
V: TRBV18; D: -; J: TRBJ1-2; size: -; CDR3: CASSPDRSDGYTF; DNA: TGTGCCAGCTCGCCTGACAGGAGTGATGGCTACACCTTC
V: TRBV7-2; D: -; J: TRBJ1-5; size: once; CDR3: CASSLALRSNQPQHF; DNA: TGTGCCAGCAGCTTAGCGCTCAGAAGCAATCAGCCCCAGCATTTT
V: TRBV6-5; D: -; J: TRBJ2-3; size: -; CDR3: CASSYSVAGSTDTQYF; DNA: TGTGCCAGCAGTTACTCAGTGGCGGGGAGCACAGATACGCAGTATTTT
V: TRBV6-2/TRBV6-3; D: TRBD1; J: TRBJ2-3; size: few; CDR3: CASSHGTGLLLSTDTQYF; DNA: TGTGCCAGCAGTCACGGGACAGGGTTACTATTAAGCACAGATACGCAGTATTTT
V: TRBV9; D: TRBD2; J: TRBJ2-5; size: -; CDR3: CARTLGGAIETQYF; DNA: TGTGCCAGGACCCTCGGGGGGGCCATCGAGACCCAGTACTTC
V: TRBV4-1; D: TRBD1; J: TRBJ1-3; size: -; CDR3: CASSQDRTGETNTIYF; DNA: TGCGCCAGCAGCCAAGATCGGACAGGGGAAACGAACACCATATATTTT
V: TRBV19; D: -; J: TRBJ2-5; size: -; CDR3: CASSDLRSQETQYF; DNA: TGTGCCAGTAGTGATCTAAGGAGTCAAGAGACCCAGTACTTC
V: TRBV5-1; D: TRBD1; J: TRBJ1-1; size: -; CDR3: CASSPDRASAEAFF; DNA: TGCGCCAGCAGCCCGGACAGGGCCTCAGCTGAAGCTTTCTTT
V: TRBV28; D: TRBD2; J: TRBJ2-5; size: -; CDR3: CASSRTSGGAETQYF; DNA: TGTGCCAGCAGTAGGACTAGCGGGGGGGCGGAGACCCAGTACTTC
V: TRBV29-1; D: -; J: TRBJ1-1; size: -; CDR3: CSVRGIMNTEAFF; DNA: TGCAGCGTCCGGGGTATCATGAACACTGAAGCTTTCTTT